The entry below gives a single TCR beta chain sequence along with its context. Its antigen is currently unknown. This entry is derived from a study of T cell responses to AZD1222 COVID-19 vaccine. CDR3 length equals 16 residues. V gave up 2 bases and J gave up 4 bases, with 15 bases separating them. CDR1 and CDR2 (germline): SGHTA, FQGNSA. Points from the study as a whole: Donor demographics were predominantly white British with a female majority; clonal diversity may be underestimated.

The protocol was immunoSEQ multiplex PCR, while the TCRdb copy is restricted to in-frame clones and leaves out a portion. There are about 75,000 clones in the sample; 80% to 90% occur only once, and about 17% lies in the top ten. The TCR originated in an adult who received the AZD1222 COVID-19 vaccine. V usage is TRBV7-2 and J usage is TRBJ1-3; D is unresolved. The material sequenced was peripheral blood, taken 28 days after the second AZD1222 dose. CDR3 nucleotide sequence: TGTGCCAGCAGCTTACGATCGGGATCGTCCGGAAACACCATATATTTT. This gives the protein CASSLRSGSSGNTIYF.